This TCR beta chain was sequenced in a study of tissue T cells after allogeneic stem cell transplantation (dated by TCRdb to 2022 to 2024). General notes on the study: TCR beta repertoires were profiled across many tissues obtained from research autopsies of patients with and without GVHD, as well as in mouse models of GVHD. On the human side, the study was prospective and observational, with no blinding or randomization. Findings and caveats that apply to the study as a whole: Which tissue TCRs were alloreactive or antigen-specific was not determined in the study, and some clones might have been persisting host cells. A small and clinically heterogeneous patient cohort was studied, and sampling depth was acknowledged as a limitation. Within patients, how anatomically similar tissues were was a major factor shaping TCR repertoire composition, regardless of disease or transplant status. Only a few T cell clones appeared in more than one patient, yet motif-based clustering showed tissue-specific repertoire signatures that were shared between patients. In both patients and mice, only a limited portion of the TCR repertoire detected in tissues was captured by blood and spleen T cells.

The CDR3 runs 14 amino acids, cysteine and phenylalanine included. The DNA covers only part of the CDR3, 39 bases in frame from base 1. V is shortened by 2 bases, J by 3 bases, and the region joining them spans 8 bases. In the germline V gene (reference sequence), CDR1 corresponds to NNHNN and CDR2 to SYGAGS. Receptor libraries were prepared by the immunoSEQ multiplex PCR assay. Adaptive Biotechnologies performed TCRbeta CDR3 sequencing at survey depth and reported CDR3 sequences, V/J genes, productive frequency, and template counts. Amplification of TCR beta CDR3 regions was performed from genomic DNA rather than from RNA. Under the source paper's analysis protocol: Jensen-Shannon divergence was used to quantify pairwise repertoire overlap between tissues, with a value of 1 meaning complete divergence and a value of 0 meaning identical repertoires. Tissues were clustered by single-linkage agglomerative hierarchical clustering of pairwise JSD values and displayed as dendrograms. GLIPH2 was run on all patient samples with simulation_depth 1000, kmer_min_depth 3 and cdr3_length_cutoff 8, and groups with more than two unique CDR3s were retained. A standardized tissue-overlap score extrapolated Jaccard GLIPH-group overlap across patients to a standard repertoire size of 1000 clones. Linear mixed-effect models, with tissue as a fixed effect and individual as a random effect, were used to test how diversity related to clinical or experimental variables. TCRdb took this table from immuneACCESS and kept in-frame rearrangements with V and J called. Such tables lack part of the clones; where checked against another copy, unresolved V genes explain under half of the gap, and the rest is unexplained. The DNA gave D and trimming, while V, J and clone size come from that table. For this sample the table gives about 48,000 clones, of which approximately 70% were detected only once. Roughly 0.59% of the sample is held by the ten biggest clonotypes.

Note on this clone: Its binding antigen is unknown. Mouse gene names and germline sequences are the ones reported for this receptor. Read data end 1 residue before the CDR3 end; the end is taken from the germline J gene.

The chain is encoded by TRBV13-2 joined to TRBJ2-2; possibly the D gene is TRBD1, per 5 matching bases. Sequencing was carried out using sorted cells pooled from one or two spleens. This sequence was found in a pool of C57BL/6 mice in good health. The covered CDR3 bases are TGTGCCAGCGGTGACAGGGTGGACACCGGGCAGCTCTAC. Translation gives CASGDRVDTGQLY. The entire CDR3 is CASGDRVDTGQLYF.